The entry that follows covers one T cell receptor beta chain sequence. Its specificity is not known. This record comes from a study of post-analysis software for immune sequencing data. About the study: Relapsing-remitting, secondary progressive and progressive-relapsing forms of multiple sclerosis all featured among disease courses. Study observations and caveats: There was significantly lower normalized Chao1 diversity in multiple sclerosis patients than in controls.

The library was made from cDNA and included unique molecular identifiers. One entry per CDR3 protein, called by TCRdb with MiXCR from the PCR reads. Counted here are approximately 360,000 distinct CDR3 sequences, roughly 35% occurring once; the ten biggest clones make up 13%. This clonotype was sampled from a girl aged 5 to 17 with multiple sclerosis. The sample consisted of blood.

The CDR3 DNA sequence: TGCGCCAGCAGGGAGTACGGGGGGCCTGACACAGATACGCAGTATTTT. Amino acids: CASREYGGPDTDTQYF. The chain combines TRBV5-1 with TRBJ2-3; possibly TRBD2 for D (7 bases). The V and J ends lost 5 bases and 2 bases respectively, with 18 bases between them. CDR3 length equals 16 residues. CDR1 is SGHRS, CDR2 YFSETQ, per germline. The whole variable domain, filled in from reference TRBV5-1 and TRBJ2-3, reads KAGVTQTPRYLIKTRGQQVTLSCSPISGHRSVSWYQQTPGQGLQFLFEYFSETQRNKGNFPGRFSGRQFSNSRSEMNVSTLELGDSALYLCASREYGGPDTDTQYFGPGTRLTVL.